This T cell receptor beta chain was found in a study of post-analysis software for immune sequencing data (dated by TCRdb to the mid-2010s). The study in broad terms: Disease courses on record covered relapsing-remitting, secondary progressive and progressive-relapsing multiple sclerosis, though some patients had no subtype annotation. The patient repertoires were compared against 10 to 12 previously published healthy control repertoires obtained from donors aged roughly 6 to 28 years. A subset of samples was prepared in parallel using single-end sample barcoding, then pooled and co-amplified after Illumina adapter ligation. The paper as a whole reports these results and caveats: Significantly higher frequencies in patients than in controls were found for roughly 5 TRBV segments, including TRBV5-6, TRBV5-1 and TRBV20-1. The multiple sclerosis patient group was slightly younger than the control group. Strong co-clustering of samples prepared in the same batch was shown by direct clustering with F measure, prompting a batch-effect correction. Normalized Chao1 diversity was significantly lower in multiple sclerosis patients than controls, suggesting substantial peripheral T-cell clonal expansion.

To demonstrate the VDJtools post-analysis software, the study profiled TCR beta repertoires from the peripheral blood of under 15 young patients with multiple sclerosis. The patients with multiple sclerosis were children and adolescents between about 6 and 16 years of age. The CDR3, cysteine through phenylalanine, is 15 amino acids long. Of the read, only the CDR3 DNA is kept; its 45 bases are in frame from base 1. From a lookup of the germline V gene (reference sequence), CDR1 and CDR2 are MNHEY and SMNVEV. This clonotype came up once. Its antigen has not been determined. No base quality values were provided; no much bigger clone lies one nucleotide off. The library was made by PCR. Sequencer: Illumina HiSeq 2500. To reduce PCR and sequencing biases, unique molecular identifiers were incorporated into the TCR beta cDNA libraries. Some 500,000 cDNA molecules were obtained for every 1 to 10 million input T cells, so each molecule roughly corresponded to one T cell. Patient libraries were prepared and sequenced with the same protocol used for the earlier healthy control dataset. Within a given batch, samples were prepared together, multiplexed and sequenced on the same HiSeq lane. Per the authors' processing: MIGEC was used to process the raw barcoded reads, and molecular identifier groups with only a single read were discarded before consensus assembly and CDR3 extraction. Clonotype tables were post-analysed with VDJtools, normalizing diversity by down-sampling all datasets to the smallest sample size. Repertoire overlap clustering matched CDR3 amino acid but not nucleotide sequences to correct batch-related cross-sample contamination. Clones were called with MiXCR by TCRdb after fastp trimmed the public reads at Q25, and only in-frame beta chains were retained. Each entry merges the rows of one CDR3 protein and shows their most common DNA and genes. These V and J calls rely on TCRdb rather than the paper's analysis. This sample gives around 710,000 distinct CDR3 sequences in total; around 46% of them show up just once. Of the sample, roughly 5% is held by the ten largest clones.

The TCR was taken from a girl aged 10-17 years with multiple sclerosis. The rearranged chain carries TRBV27 and TRBJ2-4; a weak D assignment points to TRBD1 (6 bases agree). The J call is in doubt because the DNA end fits TRBJ2-7 better. The sequenced material came from blood. The sequence in DNA is TGTGCCAGCAGTCCGACAGGCTCGCCTTTCTACGAGCAGTACTTC. Translation gives CASSPTGSPFYEQYF.